This entry is about one TCR beta chain. This sample was included in a study of blood T cell repertoires in COVID-19. About the research overall: PBMCs, B-cell-depleted T cells, or T cells were the source of the cDNA or gDNA that made up the material.

Germline CDR1 reads SGHVS; CDR2 reads FQNEAQ. The CDR3 is 13 amino acids. Deletions cut 1 base from V and 3 bases from J, with 5 bases between. In the original processing: Estimation of nucleated cell counts relied on the amplification of reference gene primers. Clones were read by immunoSEQ multiplex PCR, and TCRdb kept only the in-frame ones, dropping some. Clone size and the V and J calls come from that table; the DNA yielded D and trimming. The data contain more than 110,000 clones, about 86% of them singletons. The source is a woman between 40 and 55 years old with acute or convalescent COVID-19. This sequence joins TRBV7-8 and TRBJ2-3; D uncertain. The sample taken for sequencing was peripheral blood. The CDR3 is CASSLVRTDTQYF. In nucleotides, the CDR3 is TGTGCCAGCAGCTTAGTGCGGACAGATACGCAGTATTTT.